The clone carrying this T cell receptor beta chain has more than one count but fewer than ten. The target antigen is unknown. These data belong to a study of blood T cells in healthy people across ages. With a J-beta primer mix and a sample-barcoded 5' primer, a second PCR ran about 7 to 11 cycles. TCRdb re-derived calls from the 5' RACE reads in MiXCR, one entry per CDR3 protein. Here the sample spans hundreds of thousands of distinct CDR3 sequences, around 49% being singletons. Study outcomes and limitations: Diversity estimates from one million T cells were considered underestimates.

The germline V gene encodes CDR1 SGHVS and CDR2 FQNEAQ. This CDR3 contains 15 residues. Trimming took 1 base from V and 1 from J, leaving 11 bases between them. This receptor was taken from an older woman in good health. This sequence joins TRBV7-8 and TRBJ2-7; D is ambiguous. The sample consisted of blood. CDR3 nucleotide sequence: TGTGCCAGCAGCTTAGTTACAGTCGGGTCCTACGAGCAGTACTTC. As protein: CASSLVTVGSYEQYF.